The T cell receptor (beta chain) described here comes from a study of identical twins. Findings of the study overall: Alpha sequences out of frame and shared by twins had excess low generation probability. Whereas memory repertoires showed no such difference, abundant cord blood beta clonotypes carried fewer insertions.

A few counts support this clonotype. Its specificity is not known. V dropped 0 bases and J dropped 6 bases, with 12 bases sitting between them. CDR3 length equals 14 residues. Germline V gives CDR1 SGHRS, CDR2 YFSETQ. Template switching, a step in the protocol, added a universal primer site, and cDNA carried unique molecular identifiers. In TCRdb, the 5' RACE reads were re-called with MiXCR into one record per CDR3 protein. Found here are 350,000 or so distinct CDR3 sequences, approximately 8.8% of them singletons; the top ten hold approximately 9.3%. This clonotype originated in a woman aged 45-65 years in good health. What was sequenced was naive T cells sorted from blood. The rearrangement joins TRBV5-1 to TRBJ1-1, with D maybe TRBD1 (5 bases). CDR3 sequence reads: CASSLAPAGAEAFF. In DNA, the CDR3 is TGCGCCAGCAGCTTGGCCCCGGCGGGGGCTGAAGCTTTCTTT.